This TCR beta chain stems from a study of blood T cell repertoires in COVID-19. Study context: Acute-phase and convalescent COVID-19 samples originated in the United States, Italy and Spain. Nucleic acid was either cDNA or gDNA, and it came from T cells, B-cell-depleted T cells, or PBMCs.

The CDR3 runs to 14 residues. CDR1 is SGHTA, CDR2 FQGNSA, per germline. V lost 4 bases and J lost 5; bases outside the gene matches: 5. Repertoires were generated with immunoSEQ multiplex PCR, while TCRdb's copy carries only in-frame clones and drops some. In the table there are 65,000 to 95,000 clones, about 80% of which are singletons. The origin of this receptor is a woman aged 40 to 55 with active or convalescent COVID-19. The rearrangement links TRBV7-2 to TRBJ2-1; 7 nucleotides align to TRBD1. Specimen: peripheral blood. The DNA of the CDR3 is TGTGCCAGCAGCTCCCGGGACAGAAACAATGAGCAGTTCTTC. This encodes CASSSRDRNNEQFF.